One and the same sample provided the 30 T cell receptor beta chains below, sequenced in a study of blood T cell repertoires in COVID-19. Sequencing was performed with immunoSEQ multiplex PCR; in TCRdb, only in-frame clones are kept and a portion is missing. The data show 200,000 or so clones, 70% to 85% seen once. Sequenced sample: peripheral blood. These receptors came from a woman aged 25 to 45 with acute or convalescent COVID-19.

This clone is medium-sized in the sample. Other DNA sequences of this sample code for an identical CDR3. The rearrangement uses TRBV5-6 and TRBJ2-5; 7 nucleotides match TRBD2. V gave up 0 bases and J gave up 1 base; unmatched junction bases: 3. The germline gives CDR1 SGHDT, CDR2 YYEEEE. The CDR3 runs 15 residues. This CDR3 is CASSLAGRGQETQYF. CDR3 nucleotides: TGTGCCAGCAGCTTGGCTGGGAGGGGCCAAGAGACCCAGTACTTC.

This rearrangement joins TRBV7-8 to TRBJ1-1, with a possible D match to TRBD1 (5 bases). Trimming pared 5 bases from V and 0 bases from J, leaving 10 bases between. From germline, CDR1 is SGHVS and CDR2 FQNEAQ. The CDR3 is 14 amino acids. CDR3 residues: CASSTRQMNTEAFF. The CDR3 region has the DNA TGTGCCAGCAGCACTCGACAGATGAACACTGAAGCTTTCTTT. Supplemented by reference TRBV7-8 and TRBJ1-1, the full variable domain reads GAGVSQSPRYKVAKRGQDVALRCDPISGHVSLFWYQQALGQGPEFLTYFQNEAQLDKSGLPSDRFFAERPEGSVSTLKIQRTQQEDSAVYLCASSTRQMNTEAFFGQGTRLTVV.

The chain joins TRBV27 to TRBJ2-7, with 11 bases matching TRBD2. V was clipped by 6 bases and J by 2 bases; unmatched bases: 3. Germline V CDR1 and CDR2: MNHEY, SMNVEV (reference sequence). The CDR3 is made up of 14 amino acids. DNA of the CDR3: TGTGCCAGCAGGATAGCGGGGGGGACCTACGAGCAGTACTTC. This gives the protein CASRIAGGTYEQYF.

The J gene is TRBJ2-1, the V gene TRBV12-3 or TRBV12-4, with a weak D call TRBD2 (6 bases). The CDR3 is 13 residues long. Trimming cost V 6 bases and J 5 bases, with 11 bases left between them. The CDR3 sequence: CASRDRLDNEQFF. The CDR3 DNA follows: TGTGCCAGCAGGGATAGACTAGACAATGAGCAGTTCTTC.

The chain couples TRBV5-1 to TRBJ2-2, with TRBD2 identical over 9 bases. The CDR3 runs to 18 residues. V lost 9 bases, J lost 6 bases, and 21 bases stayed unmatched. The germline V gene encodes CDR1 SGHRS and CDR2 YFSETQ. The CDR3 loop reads CATRPTSGLKLGAGELFF. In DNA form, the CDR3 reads TGCGCCACACGACCTACTAGCGGGTTAAAGTTGGGCGCCGGGGAGCTGTTTTTT.

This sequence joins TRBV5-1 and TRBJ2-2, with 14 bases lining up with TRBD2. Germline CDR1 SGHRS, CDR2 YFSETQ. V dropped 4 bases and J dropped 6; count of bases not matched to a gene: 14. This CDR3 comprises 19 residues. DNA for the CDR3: TGCGCCAGCAGCCACAGGACAGCCGGGACTAGCGGGAGTTCCGGGGAGCTGTTTTTT. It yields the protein CASSHRTAGTSGSSGELFF. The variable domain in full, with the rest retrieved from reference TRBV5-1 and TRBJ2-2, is KAGVTQTPRYLIKTRGQQVTLSCSPISGHRSVSWYQQTPGQGLQFLFEYFSETQRNKGNFPGRFSGRQFSNSRSEMNVSTLELGDSALYLCASSHRTAGTSGSSGELFFGEGSRLTVL.

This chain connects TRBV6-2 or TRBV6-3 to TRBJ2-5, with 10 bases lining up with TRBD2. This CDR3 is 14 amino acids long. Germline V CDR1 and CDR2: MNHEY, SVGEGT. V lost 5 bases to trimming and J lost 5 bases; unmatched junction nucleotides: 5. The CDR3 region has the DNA TGTGCCAGCAGTCAGGGAGCGGGAGGGGAGACCCAGTACTTC. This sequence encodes CASSQGAGGETQYF.

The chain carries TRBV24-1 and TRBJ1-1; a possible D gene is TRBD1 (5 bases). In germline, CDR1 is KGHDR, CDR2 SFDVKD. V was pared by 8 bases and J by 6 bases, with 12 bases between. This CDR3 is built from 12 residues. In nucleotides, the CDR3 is TGTGCCACCAAGGGGTTGAGCGCTGAAGCTTTCTTT. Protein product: CATKGLSAEAFF.

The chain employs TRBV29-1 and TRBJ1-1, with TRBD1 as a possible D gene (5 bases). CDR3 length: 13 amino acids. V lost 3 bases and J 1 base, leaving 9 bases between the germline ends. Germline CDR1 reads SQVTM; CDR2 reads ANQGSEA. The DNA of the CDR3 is TGCAGCGTTGATTTCCAGGGGAACACTGAAGCTTTCTTT. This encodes CSVDFQGNTEAFF.

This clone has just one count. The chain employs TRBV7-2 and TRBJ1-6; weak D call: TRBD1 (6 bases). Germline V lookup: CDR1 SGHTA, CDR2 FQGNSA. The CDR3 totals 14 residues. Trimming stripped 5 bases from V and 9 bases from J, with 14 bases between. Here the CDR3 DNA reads TGTGCCAGCAGCCCTACAGGGTACGGTTCACCCCTCCACTTT. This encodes CASSPTGYGSPLHF.

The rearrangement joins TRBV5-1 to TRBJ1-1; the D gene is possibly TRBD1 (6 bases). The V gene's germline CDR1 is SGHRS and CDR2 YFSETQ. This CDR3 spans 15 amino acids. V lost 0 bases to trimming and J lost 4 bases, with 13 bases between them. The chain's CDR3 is CASSLVQGLGTEAFF. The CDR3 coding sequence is TGCGCCAGCAGCTTGGTCCAGGGGCTGGGCACTGAAGCTTTCTTT.

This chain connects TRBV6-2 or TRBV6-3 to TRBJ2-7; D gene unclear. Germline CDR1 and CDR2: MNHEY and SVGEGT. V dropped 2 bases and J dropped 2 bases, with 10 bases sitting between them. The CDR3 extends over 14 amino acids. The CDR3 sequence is CASSYPVSTYEQYF. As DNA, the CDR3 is TGTGCCAGCAGTTACCCGGTTTCTACCTACGAGCAGTACTTC.

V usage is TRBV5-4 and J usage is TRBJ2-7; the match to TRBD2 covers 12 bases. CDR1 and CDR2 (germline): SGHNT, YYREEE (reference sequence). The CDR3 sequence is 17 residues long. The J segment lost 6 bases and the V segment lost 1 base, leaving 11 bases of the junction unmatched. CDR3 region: CASSLSHLAGGLGEQYF. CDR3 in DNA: TGTGCCAGCAGCTTGTCTCATCTAGCGGGAGGGCTGGGCGAGCAGTACTTC.

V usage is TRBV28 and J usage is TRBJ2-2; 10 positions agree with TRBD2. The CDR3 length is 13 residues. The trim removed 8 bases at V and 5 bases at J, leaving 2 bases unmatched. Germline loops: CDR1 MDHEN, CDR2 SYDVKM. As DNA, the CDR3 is TGTGCCAGCGTAGCGGGGGGAACCGGGGAGCTGTTTTTT. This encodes CASVAGGTGELFF.

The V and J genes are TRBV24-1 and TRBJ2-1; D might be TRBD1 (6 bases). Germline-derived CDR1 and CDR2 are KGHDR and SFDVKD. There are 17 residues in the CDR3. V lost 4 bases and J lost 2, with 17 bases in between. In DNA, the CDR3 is TGTGCCACCAGTGACCGAGCCGGGACAAGGCCCTACAATGAGCAGTTCTTC. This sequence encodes CATSDRAGTRPYNEQFF.

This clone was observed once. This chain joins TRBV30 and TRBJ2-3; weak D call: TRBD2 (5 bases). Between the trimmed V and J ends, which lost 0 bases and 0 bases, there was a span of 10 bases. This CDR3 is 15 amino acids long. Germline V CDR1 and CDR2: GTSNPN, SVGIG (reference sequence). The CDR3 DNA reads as TGTGCCTGGAGTGTTCGGGAAAAGAGCACAGATACGCAGTATTTT. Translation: CAWSVREKSTDTQYF.

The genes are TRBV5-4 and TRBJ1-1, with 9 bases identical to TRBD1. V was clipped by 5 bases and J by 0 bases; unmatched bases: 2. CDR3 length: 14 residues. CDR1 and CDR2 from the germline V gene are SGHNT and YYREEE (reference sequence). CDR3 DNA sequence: TGTGCCAGCAGAACAGGGGGCTTGAACACTGAAGCTTTCTTT. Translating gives CASRTGGLNTEAFF.

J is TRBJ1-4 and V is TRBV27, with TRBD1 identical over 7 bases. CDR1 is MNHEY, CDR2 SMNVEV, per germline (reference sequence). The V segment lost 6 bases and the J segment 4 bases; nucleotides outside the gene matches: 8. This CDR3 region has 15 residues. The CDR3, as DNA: TGTGCCAGCAGGGCGAGGACAGGAGTTAATGAAAAACTGTTTTTT. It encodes CASRARTGVNEKLFF.

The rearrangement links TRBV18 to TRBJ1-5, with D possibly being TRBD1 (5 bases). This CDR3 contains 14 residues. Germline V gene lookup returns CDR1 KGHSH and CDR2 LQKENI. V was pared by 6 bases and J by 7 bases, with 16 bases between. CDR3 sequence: CASSHGRAGQPQHF. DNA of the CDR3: TGTGCCAGCTCTCACGGCAGGGCAGGGCAGCCCCAGCATTTT.

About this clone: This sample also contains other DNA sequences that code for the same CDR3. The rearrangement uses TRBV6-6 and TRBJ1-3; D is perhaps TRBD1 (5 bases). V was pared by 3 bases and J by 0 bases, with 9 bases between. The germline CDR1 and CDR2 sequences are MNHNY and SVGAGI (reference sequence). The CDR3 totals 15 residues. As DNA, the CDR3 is TGTGCCAGCAGTTATGACAGTGTCTCTGGAAACACCATATATTTT. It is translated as CASSYDSVSGNTIYF.

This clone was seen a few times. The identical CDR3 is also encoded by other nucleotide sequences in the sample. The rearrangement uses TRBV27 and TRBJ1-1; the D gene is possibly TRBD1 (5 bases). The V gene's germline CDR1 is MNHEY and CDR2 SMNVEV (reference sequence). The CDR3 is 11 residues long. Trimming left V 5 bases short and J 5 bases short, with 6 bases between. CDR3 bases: TGTGCCAGCAGTCGGGGGACTGAAGCTTTCTTT. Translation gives CASSRGTEAFF.

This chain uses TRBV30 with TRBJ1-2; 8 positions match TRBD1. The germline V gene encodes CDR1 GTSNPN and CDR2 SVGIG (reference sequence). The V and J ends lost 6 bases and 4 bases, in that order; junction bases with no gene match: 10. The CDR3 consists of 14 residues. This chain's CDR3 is CACTPKGQGYGYTF. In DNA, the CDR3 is TGTGCCTGCACCCCTAAAGGACAGGGCTATGGCTACACCTTC.

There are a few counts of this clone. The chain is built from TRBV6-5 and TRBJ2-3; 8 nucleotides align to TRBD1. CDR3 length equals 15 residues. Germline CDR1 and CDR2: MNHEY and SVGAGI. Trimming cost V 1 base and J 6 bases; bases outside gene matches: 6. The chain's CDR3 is CASSYFRTGSDTQYF. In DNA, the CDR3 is TGTGCCAGCAGTTACTTCCGGACAGGGTCCGATACGCAGTATTTT.

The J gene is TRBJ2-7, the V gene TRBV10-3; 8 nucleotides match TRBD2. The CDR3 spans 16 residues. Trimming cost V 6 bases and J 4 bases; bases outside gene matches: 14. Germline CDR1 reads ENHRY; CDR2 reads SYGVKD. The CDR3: CAIRPGGMGGRYEQYF. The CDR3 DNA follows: TGTGCCATCAGGCCCGGAGGGATGGGCGGGAGGTACGAGCAGTACTTC.

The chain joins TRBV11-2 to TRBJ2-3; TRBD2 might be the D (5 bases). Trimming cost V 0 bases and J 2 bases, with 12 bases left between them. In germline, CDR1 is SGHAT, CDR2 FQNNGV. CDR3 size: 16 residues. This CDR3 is CASSLDPAADTDTQYF. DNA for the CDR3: TGTGCCAGCAGCTTAGATCCAGCGGCTGACACAGATACGCAGTATTTT.

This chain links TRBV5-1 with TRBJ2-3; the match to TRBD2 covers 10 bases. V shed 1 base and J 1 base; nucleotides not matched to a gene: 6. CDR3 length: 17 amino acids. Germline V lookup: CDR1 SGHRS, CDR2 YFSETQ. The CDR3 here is CASSLTGSGRGTDTQYF. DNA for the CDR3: TGCGCCAGCAGCTTGACAGGGAGCGGGAGGGGCACAGATACGCAGTATTTT.

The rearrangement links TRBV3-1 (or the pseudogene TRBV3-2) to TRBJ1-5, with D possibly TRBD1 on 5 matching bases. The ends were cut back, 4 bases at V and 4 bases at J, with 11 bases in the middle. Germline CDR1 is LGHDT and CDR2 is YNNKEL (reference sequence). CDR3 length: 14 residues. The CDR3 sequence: CASSRQLSNQPQHF. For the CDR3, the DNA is TGTGCCAGCAGCCGACAGTTAAGTAATCAGCCCCAGCATTTT.

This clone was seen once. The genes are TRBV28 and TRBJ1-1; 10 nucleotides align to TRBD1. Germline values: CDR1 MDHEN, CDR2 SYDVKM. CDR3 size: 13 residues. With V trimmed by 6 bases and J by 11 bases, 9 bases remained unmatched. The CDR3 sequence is CASRFRDRGLAFF. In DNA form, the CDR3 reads TGTGCCAGCAGATTCCGGGACAGGGGATTGGCTTTCTTT.

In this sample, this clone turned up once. CDR3 sequence (DNA): TGTGCCAGCAGCCTCAGGACAGGCTATACGCAGTATTTT. Protein product: CASSLRTGYTQYF. The genes are TRBV14 and TRBJ2-3, with 7 nucleotides matching TRBD1. This CDR3 spans 13 amino acids. Germline assignment: CDR1 SGHDN and CDR2 FVKESK. V shed 4 bases, J shed 7 bases, and the junction held 5 bases outside the gene matches.

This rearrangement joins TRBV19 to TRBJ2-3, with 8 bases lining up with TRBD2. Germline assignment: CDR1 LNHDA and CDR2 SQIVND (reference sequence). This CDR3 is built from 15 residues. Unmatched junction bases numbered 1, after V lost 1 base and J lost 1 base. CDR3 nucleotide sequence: TGTGCCAGTAGTATAGCGGGGGGGGGCACAGATACGCAGTATTTT. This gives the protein CASSIAGGGTDTQYF.